The clone carrying this TCR beta chain was seen a handful of times. Its antigen is not identified. This CDR3 has 10 residues. Noted time point: before natalizumab initiation. Spiked into each PCR were synthetic inline TR CDR3 controls of all V-J pairings. Sequenced by immunoSEQ multiplex PCR; TCRdb stores in-frame clones only, minus some. The sample has roughly 34,000 clones; approximately 91% are singletons. This record comes from a study of multiple sclerosis patients with progressive multifocal leukoencephalopathy. The study, taken as a whole, reports: Lower normalized Shannon entropy suggested reduced TRB diversity in most PML patients. PML-onset expanded TRB clones were detectable before and during natalizumab therapy. Whether JC virus or general immunocompromise explains the findings remained unclear.

The receptor comes from a human donor with multiple sclerosis. The V gene is TRBV12-2, the J gene TRBJ2-7. TRBV12-2 is listed as a pseudogene. What was sequenced was PBMCs. CDR3 amino acids: CASRFHEQYF. In DNA form, the CDR3 reads TGTGCAAGTCGCTTCCACGAGCAGTACTTC.